The 9 T cell receptor beta chains presented below share a single source sample, sequenced in a study of blood T cell repertoires in COVID-19. Profiled with immunoSEQ multiplex PCR; TCRdb holds only in-frame clones, not every one. This table has around 380,000 clones, roughly 80% appearing once. Sequencing was carried out using peripheral blood. The source of these receptors is a human donor with acute or convalescent COVID-19. The donor label of this sample is uncertain.

V and J are TRBV7-4 and TRBJ1-4, with D uncertain. The CDR3 sequence is 18 residues long. V was cut by 5 bases and J by 2 bases, with 21 bases left in between. Per germline, CDR1 SGHVT and CDR2 SQSDAQ. Here the CDR3 reads CASSGRPEVRLTNEKLFF. In DNA form, the CDR3 reads TGTGCCAGCAGCGGCCGACCCGAGGTGAGATTGACTAATGAAAAACTGTTTTTT. The variable domain in full, completed from reference TRBV7-4 and TRBJ1-4, reads GAGVSQSPRYKVAKRGRDVALRCDSISGHVTLYWYRQTLGQGSEVLTYSQSDAQRDKSGRPSGRFSAERPERSVSTLKIQRTEQGDSAVYLCASSGRPEVRLTNEKLFFGSGTQLSVL.

The rearrangement uses TRBV19 and TRBJ2-1; 7 nucleotides align to TRBD2. The length of the CDR3 is 16 residues. With V trimmed by 3 bases and J by 6 bases, 11 bases remained unmatched. Looked up from germline, CDR1 is LNHDA and CDR2 is SQIVND (reference sequence). In nucleotides, the CDR3 is TGTGCCAGTAGTATCTCGGGACTAACGACACCCAATGAGCAGTTCTTC. Amino acid sequence: CASSISGLTTPNEQFF.

This sequence joins TRBV18 and TRBJ1-2; 7 nucleotides match TRBD1. The CDR3 totals 14 residues. The V gene end was trimmed by 3 bases and the J gene end by 4 bases; junction bases not matched to a gene: 5. The germline V gene encodes CDR1 KGHSH and CDR2 LQKENI. CDR3 coding DNA: TGTGCCAGCTCACCGGGGACAGAGATCTATGGCTACACCTTC. Its translation: CASSPGTEIYGYTF.

The chain couples TRBV7-9 to TRBJ2-1, with 9 bases lining up with TRBD2. The germline gives CDR1 SEHNR, CDR2 FQNEAQ (reference sequence). This CDR3 spans 16 amino acids. J was trimmed by 4 bases and V by 4 bases; bases with no gene match: 8. In nucleotides, the CDR3 is TGTGCCAGCAGCTCTTTAAGCGGGGGGAAGTACAATGAGCAGTTCTTC. Translation gives CASSSLSGGKYNEQFF.

The V call is TRBV29-1, the J call TRBJ2-4; D possibly corresponds to TRBD1 (6 bases). Trimming took 6 bases from V and 1 from J, leaving 16 bases between them. Looked up from germline, CDR1 is SQVTM and CDR2 is ANQGSEA. This CDR3 contains 15 residues. CDR3: CSVGYQGLAKNIQYF. The CDR3 coding sequence is TGCAGCGTCGGGTATCAGGGGTTGGCCAAAAACATTCAGTACTTC. The whole variable domain, remainder taken from reference TRBV29-1 and TRBJ2-4, is SAVISQKPSRDICQRGTSLTIQCQVDSQVTMMFWYRQQPGQSLTLIATANQGSEATYESGFVIDKFPISRPNLTFSTLTVSNMSPEDSSIYLCSVGYQGLAKNIQYFGAGTRLSVL.

A remark on this clone: The sample holds other DNA sequences that translate to the same CDR3. The chain is built from TRBV12-3 or TRBV12-4 and TRBJ1-2, with TRBD1 as a possible D gene (6 bases). The CDR3 sequence is 13 residues long. Trimming cost V 6 bases and J 3 bases, with 11 bases left between them. The CDR3 here is CASSPDSYYGYTF. CDR3 DNA: TGTGCCAGCAGCCCGGACAGTTACTATGGCTACACCTTC.

The genes are TRBV7-9 and TRBJ2-1, with 11 positions matching TRBD2. CDR1 is SEHNR and CDR2 is FQNEAQ in the germline V gene (reference sequence). The CDR3 spans 16 residues. J lost 8 bases, V lost 8 bases, and 14 bases had no gene match. CDR3: CASSNPPQGLADEQFF. Here the CDR3 DNA reads TGTGCCAGCTCCAATCCGCCACAGGGACTAGCGGATGAGCAGTTCTTC.

The chain links TRBV25-1 to TRBJ2-1; D is uncertain. The V gene's germline CDR1 is MGHDK and CDR2 SYGVNS. The CDR3 length is 12 residues. This CDR3 reads CAAAFSYNEQFF. DNA for the CDR3: TGTGCGGCGGCTTTCTCCTACAATGAGCAGTTCTTC.

The CDR3 DNA follows: TGTGCCAGCAGTGAAATGAGGAACACTGAAGCTTTCTTT. This encodes CASSEMRNTEAFF. The V call is TRBV2, the J call TRBJ1-1, with unresolved D. In germline, CDR1 is SNHLY, CDR2 FYNNEI. The CDR3 is 13 residues long. The V and J ends lost 2 bases and 1 base respectively, with 5 bases between them. Supplemented by reference TRBV2 and TRBJ1-1, the full variable domain reads EPEVTQTPSHQVTQMGQEVILRCVPISNHLYFYWYRQILGQKVEFLVSFYNNEISEKSEIFDDQFSVERPDGSNFTLKIRSTKLEDSAMYFCASSEMRNTEAFFGQGTRLTVV.